The clone carrying this T cell receptor beta chain has at least ten counts. Its antigen is currently unknown. Genomic DNA was employed as the template in profiling TCR beta VDJ and CDR3. TCRdb recomputed calls from the reads with MiXCR, one row per CDR3 protein. Here the sample spans more than 150,000 distinct CDR3 sequences, less than 50% being singletons. These data originate in a study of CD8+CD57+ T cells in acquired aplastic anemia. The wider study: Sorted CD4+ and CD8+ cells yielded DNA averaging about 3.2 ug.

Findings and caveats of the study: Significance was not reached for CD8+ Simpson's diversity between patients and controls.

Trimming removed 5 bases at V and 4 bases at J, with 11 bases between. The length of the CDR3 is 13 residues. CDR1 is MNHNS and CDR2 is SASEGT in the germline V gene. Patients selected for sequencing had displayed CD8+CD57+ cell expansion by flow cytometry. Everyone among the patients had severe acquired aplastic anemia. No patient had been given any therapy when blood was sampled. This TCR was sampled from a human donor with aplastic anemia. The material sequenced was sorted CD4+, CD8+, or CD8+CD57+ T cells (not recorded which) from PBMCs. The gene calls are TRBV6-1 and TRBJ1-2; D might be TRBD1 (5 bases). The CDR3 is CASSTIDSYGYTF. CDR3 DNA sequence: TGTGCCAGCAGTACCATTGACAGCTATGGCTACACCTTC.